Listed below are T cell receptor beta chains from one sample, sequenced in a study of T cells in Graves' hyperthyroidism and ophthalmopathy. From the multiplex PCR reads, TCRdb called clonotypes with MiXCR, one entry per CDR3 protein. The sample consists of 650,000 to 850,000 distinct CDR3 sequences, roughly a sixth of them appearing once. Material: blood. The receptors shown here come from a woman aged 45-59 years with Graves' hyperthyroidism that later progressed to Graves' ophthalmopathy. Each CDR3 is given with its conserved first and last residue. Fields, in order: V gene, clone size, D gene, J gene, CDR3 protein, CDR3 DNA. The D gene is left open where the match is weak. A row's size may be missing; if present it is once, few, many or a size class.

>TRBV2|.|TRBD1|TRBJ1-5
CASRDLGTDNQPQHF
TGTGCCAGCAGGGACCTAGGGACAGACAATCAGCCCCAGCATTTT
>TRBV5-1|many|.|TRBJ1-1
CASRMVGVDTEAFF
TGCGCCAGCAGGATGGTGGGAGTGGACACTGAAGCTTTCTTT
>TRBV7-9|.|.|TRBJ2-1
CVARVISYNEQFF
TGTGTGGCGCGGGTCATATCCTACAATGAGCAGTTCTTC
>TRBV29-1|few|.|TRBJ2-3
CSVWRDPRRDTQYF
TGCAGCGTTTGGCGGGACCCCAGGAGGGATACGCAGTATTTT
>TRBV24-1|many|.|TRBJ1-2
CATSLGQIGPADYGYTF
TGTGCCACCAGTCTTGGACAGATAGGGCCCGCAGACTATGGCTACACCTTC
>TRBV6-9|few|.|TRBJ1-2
CASSYSNARARGYTF
TGTGCCAGCAGTTACTCGAACGCCAGGGCGAGAGGCTACACCTTC
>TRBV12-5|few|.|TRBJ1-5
CASGLVDQPQHF
TGTGCTAGTGGTTTGGTAGATCAGCCCCAGCATTTT
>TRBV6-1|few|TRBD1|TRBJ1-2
CARTGQAVYGYTF
TGTGCCCGAACGGGACAGGCAGTATATGGCTACACCTTC
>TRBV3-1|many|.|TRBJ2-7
CASSQDWDEQYF
TGTGCCAGCAGCCAAGACTGGGACGAGCAGTACTTC
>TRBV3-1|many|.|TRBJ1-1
CASSHAGRSTEAFF
TGTGCCAGCAGCCACGCAGGACGAAGCACTGAAGCTTTCTTT
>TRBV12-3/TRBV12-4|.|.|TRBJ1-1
CASSLRGGVGEAFF
TGTGCCAGCAGTTTACGTGGGGGGGTAGGTGAAGCTTTCTTT
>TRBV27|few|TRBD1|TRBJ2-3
CASSSLQTGVLTDTQYF
TGTGCCAGCAGTTCCCTCCAGACAGGGGTCTTAACAGATACGCAGTATTTT
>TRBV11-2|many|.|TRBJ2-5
CASSPSGGARETQYF
TGTGCCAGCAGCCCCTCTGGGGGGGCAAGAGAGACCCAGTACTTC
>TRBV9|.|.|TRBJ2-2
CASSVADTGELFF
TGTGCCAGCAGCGTAGCAGACACCGGGGAGCTGTTTTTT
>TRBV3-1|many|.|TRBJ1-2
CASSQDWGVINYGYTF
TGTGCCAGCAGCCAAGATTGGGGAGTGATTAACTATGGCTACACCTTC
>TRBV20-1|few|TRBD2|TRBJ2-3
CSAGGYGGALSTDTQYF
TGCAGTGCGGGCGGATACGGGGGGGCGCTGAGCACAGATACGCAGTATTTT
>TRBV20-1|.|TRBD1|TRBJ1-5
CSARNGQGGQPQHF
TGCAGTGCTAGGAATGGACAGGGTGGTCAGCCCCAGCATTTT
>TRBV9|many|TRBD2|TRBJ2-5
CASSARGWTSQETQYF
TGTGCCAGCAGCGCGCGGGGGTGGACTTCCCAAGAGACCCAGTACTTC
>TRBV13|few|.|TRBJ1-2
CASRHGDRTDISYGYTF
TGTGCCAGCAGACACGGCGACCGGACCGATATAAGCTATGGCTACACCTTC
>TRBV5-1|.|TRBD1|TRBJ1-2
CASSWGQGEDGYTF
TGCGCCAGCAGCTGGGGACAGGGGGAAGATGGCTACACCTTC
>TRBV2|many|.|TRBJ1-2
CASSEGSDLLGYTF
TGTGCCAGCAGTGAAGGGTCCGATCTTCTTGGCTACACCTTC
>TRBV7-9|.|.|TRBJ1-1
CAGSLNGGEGTEAFF
TGTGCCGGCAGTCTGAACGGGGGCGAGGGCACTGAAGCTTTCTTT
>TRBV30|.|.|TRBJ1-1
CASTDNQPSTEAFF
TGTGCCTCGACAGATAACCAGCCGAGCACTGAAGCTTTCTTT
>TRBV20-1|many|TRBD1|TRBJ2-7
CIPQGAAYEQYF
TGCATCCCACAGGGGGCCGCCTACGAGCAGTACTTC
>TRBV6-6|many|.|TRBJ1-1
CASSYRWTEGELNTEAFF
TGTGCCAGCAGTTACCGATGGACAGAGGGCGAATTGAACACTGAAGCTTTCTTT
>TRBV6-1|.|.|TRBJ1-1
CATLQWGGAEAFF
TGTGCCACTCTCCAGTGGGGTGGCGCTGAAGCTTTCTTT
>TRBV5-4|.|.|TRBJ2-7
CASSREPPPYEQYF
TGTGCCAGCAGCCGGGAACCCCCCCCCTACGAGCAGTACTTC
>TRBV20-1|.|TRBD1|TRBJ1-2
CSATFRGGYGYTF
TGCAGTGCTACGTTCAGGGGGGGCTATGGCTACACCTTC
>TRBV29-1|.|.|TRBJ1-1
CSTAREMNTEAFF
TGCAGCACTGCGAGGGAGATGAACACTGAAGCTTTCTTT
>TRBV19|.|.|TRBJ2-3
CASSIRPGFATDTQYF
TGTGCCAGTAGTATCCGCCCAGGGTTCGCCACAGATACGCAGTATTTT
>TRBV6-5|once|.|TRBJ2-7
CASSYTDNIYEQYF
TGTGCCAGCAGTTACACCGACAATATCTACGAGCAGTACTTC
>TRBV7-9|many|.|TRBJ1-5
CASSLGGVGLNQPQHF
TGTGCCAGCAGCTTAGGGGGTGTCGGGCTGAATCAGCCCCAGCATTTT
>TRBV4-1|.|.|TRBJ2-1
CASSQDRGFNEQFF
TGCGCCAGCAGCCAAGATCGGGGATTTAATGAGCAGTTCTTC
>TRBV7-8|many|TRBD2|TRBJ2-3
CASSLLAGESTDTQYF
TGTGCCAGCAGTCTACTAGCGGGGGAGAGCACAGATACGCAGTATTTT
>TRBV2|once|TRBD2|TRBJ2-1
CASSEGTSRYNEQFF
TGTGCCAGCAGTGAAGGGACTAGCAGATACAATGAGCAGTTCTTC
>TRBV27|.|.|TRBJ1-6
CASSRVPYNSPLHF
TGTGCCAGCAGCAGGGTCCCCTATAATTCACCCCTCCACTTT
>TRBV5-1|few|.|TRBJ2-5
CASSYDRSQETQYF
TGCGCCAGCAGCTATGACAGATCCCAAGAGACCCAGTACTTC
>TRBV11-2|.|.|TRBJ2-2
CASSLRGVTGELFF
TGTGCCAGCAGCTTAAGGGGAGTCACCGGGGAGCTGTTTTTT
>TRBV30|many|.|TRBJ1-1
CAWSVWGAHTEAFF
TGTGCCTGGAGTGTTTGGGGGGCTCACACTGAAGCTTTCTTT
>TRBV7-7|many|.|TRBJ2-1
CASSPGDLPREQFF
TGTGCTAGCAGCCCTGGGGACCTCCCTCGGGAGCAGTTCTTC